This T cell receptor beta chain was captured in a study of control samples from healthy donors and cancer patients. From germline, CDR1 is SGHRS and CDR2 YFSETQ. CDR3 length equals 14 residues. Trimming cost V 5 bases and J 6 bases; bases outside gene matches: 4. Measured with immunoSEQ multiplex PCR; TCRdb has only the in-frame clones, and not every one. The data hold tens of thousands of clones, with approximately 80% observed a single time. The rearrangement joins TRBV5-1 to TRBJ2-1, with 11 bases fitting TRBD2. Material: blood. The clonotype was recovered from a man between 25 and 39 years old in good health. CDR3 loop: CASRGTSGGNEQFF. The CDR3 DNA reads as TGCGCCAGCAGAGGAACTAGCGGGGGCAATGAGCAGTTCTTC.